The source of this TCR beta chain is a study of T cell changes during pregnancy in multiple sclerosis. This CDR3 comprises 15 residues. Germline V lookup: CDR1 SGHTA, CDR2 FQGNSA. The V and J ends lost 4 bases and 4 bases, in that order; junction bases with no gene match: 5. The assay was immunoSEQ multiplex PCR, and TCRdb's table has in-frame clones only and misses some. The table shows about 75,000 clones, with 94% occurring only once. V is TRBV7-2 and J is TRBJ2-1, with 9 bases that match TRBD1. The TCR originated in a female donor with multiple sclerosis, enrolled in a pregnancy study. This sample comprised CD4+ T cells from peripheral blood mononuclear cells, obtained after pregnancy. The CDR3 spells CASSYSGTGYNEQFF. CDR3 nucleotide sequence: TGTGCCAGCAGCTATTCCGGGACAGGGTACAATGAGCAGTTCTTC. The complete variable domain, with remaining parts taken from reference TRBV7-2 and TRBJ2-1, reads GAGVSQSPSNKVTEKGKDVELRCDPISGHTALYWYRQSLGQGLEFLIYFQGNSAPDKSGLPSDRFSAERTGGSVSTLTIQRTQQEDSAVYLCASSYSGTGYNEQFFGPGTRLTVL.